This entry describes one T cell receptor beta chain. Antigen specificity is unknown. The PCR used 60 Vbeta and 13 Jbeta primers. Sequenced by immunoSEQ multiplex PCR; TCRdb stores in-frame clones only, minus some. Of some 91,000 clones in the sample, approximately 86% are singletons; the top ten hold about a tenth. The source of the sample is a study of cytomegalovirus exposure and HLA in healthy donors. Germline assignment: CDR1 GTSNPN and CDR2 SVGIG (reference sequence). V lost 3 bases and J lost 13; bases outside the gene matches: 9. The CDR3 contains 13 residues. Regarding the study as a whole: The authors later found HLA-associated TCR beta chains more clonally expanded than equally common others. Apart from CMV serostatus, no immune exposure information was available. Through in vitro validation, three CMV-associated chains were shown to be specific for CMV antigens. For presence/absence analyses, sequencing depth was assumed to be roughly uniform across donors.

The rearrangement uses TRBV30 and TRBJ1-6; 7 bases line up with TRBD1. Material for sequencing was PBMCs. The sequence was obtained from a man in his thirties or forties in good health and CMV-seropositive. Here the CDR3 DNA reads TGTGCCTGGAGGGGACAGACAGAGTCCCCCCTCCACTTT. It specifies CAWRGQTESPLHF.